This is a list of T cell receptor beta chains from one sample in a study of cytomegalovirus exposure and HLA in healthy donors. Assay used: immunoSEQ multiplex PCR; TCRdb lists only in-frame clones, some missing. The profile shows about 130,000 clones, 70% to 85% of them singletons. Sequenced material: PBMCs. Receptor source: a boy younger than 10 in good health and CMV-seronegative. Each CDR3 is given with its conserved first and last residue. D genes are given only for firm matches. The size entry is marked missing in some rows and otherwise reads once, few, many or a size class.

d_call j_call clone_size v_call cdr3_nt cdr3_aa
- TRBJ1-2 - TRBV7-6 TGTGCCAGCAGCCCGCAGAGGAACTATGGCTACACCTTC CASSPQRNYGYTF
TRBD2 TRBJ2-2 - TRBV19 TGTGCCAGTTCGACTAGCTCTCAGTGGAACACCGGGGAGCTGTTTTTT CASSTSSQWNTGELFF
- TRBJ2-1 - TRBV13 TGTGCCAGTTCGGGAGCAGCCGAGGGAATTAGGAAGCAGTTCTTC CASSGAAEGIRKQFF
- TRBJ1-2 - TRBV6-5 TGTGCCAGCAGTCTACAGGGTAACTATGGCTACACCTTC CASSLQGNYGYTF
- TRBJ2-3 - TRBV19 TGTGCCAGTAGTACAGGGTGGGCGGATACGCAGTATTTT CASSTGWADTQYF
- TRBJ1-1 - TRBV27 TGTGCCAGCAGTTTACGCGCCATGAACACTGAAGCTTTCTTT CASSLRAMNTEAFF
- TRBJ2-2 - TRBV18 TGTGCCAGCTCACCACCATCAGGGAACACCGGGGAGCTGTTTTTT CASSPPSGNTGELFF
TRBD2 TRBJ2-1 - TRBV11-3 TGTGCCAGCAGCACCCGGACTAGCGGTTTTTCCTACAATGAGCAGTTCTTC CASSTRTSGFSYNEQFF
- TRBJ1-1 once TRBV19 TGTGCCAGTAGCTGGACAGAAATGAACACTGAAGCTTTCTTT CASSWTEMNTEAFF
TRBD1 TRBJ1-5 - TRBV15 TGTGCCACCAGCACCGACAGGGTAAATCAGCCCCAGCATTTT CATSTDRVNQPQHF
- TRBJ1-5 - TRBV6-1 TGTGCCAGCAGTGAATCCTCGTCCGGGGGTCAGCCCCAGCATTTT CASSESSSGGQPQHF
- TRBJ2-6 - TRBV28 TGTGCCAGCAGTTTATTCTGGGGGGGCACTGGGGCCAACGTCCTGACTTTC CASSLFWGGTGANVLTF
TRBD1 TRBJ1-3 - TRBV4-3 TGCGCCAGCAGCCCGGACAGGGGAGGAGGAAACACCATATATTTT CASSPDRGGGNTIYF